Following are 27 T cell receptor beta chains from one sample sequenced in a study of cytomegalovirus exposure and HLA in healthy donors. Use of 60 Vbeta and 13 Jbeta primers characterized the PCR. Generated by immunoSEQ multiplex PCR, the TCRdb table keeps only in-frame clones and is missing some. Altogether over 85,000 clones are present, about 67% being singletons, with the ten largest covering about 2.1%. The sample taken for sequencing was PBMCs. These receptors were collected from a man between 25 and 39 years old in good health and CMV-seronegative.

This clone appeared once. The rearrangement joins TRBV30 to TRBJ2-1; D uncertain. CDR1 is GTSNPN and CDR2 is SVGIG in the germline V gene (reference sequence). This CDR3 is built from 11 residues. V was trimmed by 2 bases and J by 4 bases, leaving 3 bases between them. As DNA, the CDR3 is TGTGCCTGGAGTCTTTACAATGAGCAGTTCTTC. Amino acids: CAWSLYNEQFF.

The chain's CDR3 is CASSLTGGKTYEQYF. Here the CDR3 DNA reads TGCGCCAGCAGCTTGACAGGGGGCAAAACCTACGAGCAGTACTTC. V usage is TRBV5-1 and J usage is TRBJ2-7; TRBD1 matches 9 bases. Per the germline V gene, CDR1 is SGHRS and CDR2 is YFSETQ. Trimming removed 1 base from V and 2 bases from J; junction bases left unmatched: 4. The CDR3 is made up of 15 amino acids.

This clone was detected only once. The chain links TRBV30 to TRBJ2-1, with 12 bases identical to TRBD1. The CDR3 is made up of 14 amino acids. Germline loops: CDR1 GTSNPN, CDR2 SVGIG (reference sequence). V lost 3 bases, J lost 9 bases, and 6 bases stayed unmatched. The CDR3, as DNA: TGTGCCTGGAGAGGGACAGGGGGCTTAGGTGAGCAGTTCTTC. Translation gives CAWRGTGGLGEQFF.

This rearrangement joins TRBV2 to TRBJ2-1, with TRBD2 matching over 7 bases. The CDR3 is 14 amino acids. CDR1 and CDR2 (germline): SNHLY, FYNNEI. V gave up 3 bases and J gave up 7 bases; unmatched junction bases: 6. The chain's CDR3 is CASSEEREENEQFF. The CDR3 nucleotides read TGTGCCAGCAGTGAGGAGCGGGAAGAGAATGAGCAGTTCTTC.

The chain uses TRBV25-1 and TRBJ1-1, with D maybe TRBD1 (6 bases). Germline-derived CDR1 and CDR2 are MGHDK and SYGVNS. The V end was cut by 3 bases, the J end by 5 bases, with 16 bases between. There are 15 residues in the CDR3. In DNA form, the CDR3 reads TGTGCCAGCAGTGAGCGAGGGGGGGGTAGGACTGAAGCTTTCTTT. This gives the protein CASSERGGGRTEAFF.

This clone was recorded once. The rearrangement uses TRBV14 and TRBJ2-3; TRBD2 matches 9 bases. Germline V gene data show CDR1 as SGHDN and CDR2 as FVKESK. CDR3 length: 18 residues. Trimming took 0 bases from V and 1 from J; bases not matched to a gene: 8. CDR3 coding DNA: TGTGCCAGCAGCCAAGATAAAAGCGGGGGGCTCGGCACAGATACGCAGTATTTT. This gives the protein CASSQDKSGGLGTDTQYF.

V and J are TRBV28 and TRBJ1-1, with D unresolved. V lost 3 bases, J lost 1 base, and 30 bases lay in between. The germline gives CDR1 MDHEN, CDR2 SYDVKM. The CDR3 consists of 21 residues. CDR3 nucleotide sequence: TGTGCCAGCAGTTTTGCCCCTTTTGCCCGCAAGATTACTAGTCCGAACACTGAAGCTTTCTTT. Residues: CASSFAPFARKITSPNTEAFF.

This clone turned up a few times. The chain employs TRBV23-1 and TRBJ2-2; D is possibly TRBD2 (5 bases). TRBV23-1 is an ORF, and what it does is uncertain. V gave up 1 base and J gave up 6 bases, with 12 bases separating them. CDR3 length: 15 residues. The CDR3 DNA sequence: TGCGCCAGCAGTCAATGTCGGGATCCGGCCGGGGAGCTGTTTTTT. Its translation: CASSQCRDPAGELFF.

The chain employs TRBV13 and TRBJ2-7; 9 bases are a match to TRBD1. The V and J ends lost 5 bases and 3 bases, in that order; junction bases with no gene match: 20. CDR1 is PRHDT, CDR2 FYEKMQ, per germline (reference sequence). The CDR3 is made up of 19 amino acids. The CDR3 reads CASSASGTGPLPGYYEQYF. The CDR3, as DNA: TGTGCCAGCAGCGCCTCAGGGACAGGGCCCCTCCCAGGTTACTACGAGCAGTACTTC.

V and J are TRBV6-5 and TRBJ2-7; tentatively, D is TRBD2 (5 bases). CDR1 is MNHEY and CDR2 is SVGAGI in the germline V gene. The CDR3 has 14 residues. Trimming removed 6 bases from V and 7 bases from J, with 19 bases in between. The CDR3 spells CASSGVPSEVEQYF. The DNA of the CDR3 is TGTGCCAGCAGCGGGGTTCCCTCCGAGGTGGAGCAGTACTTC.

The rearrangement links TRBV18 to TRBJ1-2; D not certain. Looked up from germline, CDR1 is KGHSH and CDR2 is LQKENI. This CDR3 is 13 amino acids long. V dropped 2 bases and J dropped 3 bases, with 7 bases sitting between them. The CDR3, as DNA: TGTGCCAGCTCACCATCAGAGGACTATGGCTACACCTTC. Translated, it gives CASSPSEDYGYTF. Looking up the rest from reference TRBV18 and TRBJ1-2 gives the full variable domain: NAGVMQNPRHLVRRRGQEARLRCSPMKGHSHVYWYRQLPEEGLKFMVYLQKENIIDESGMPKERFSAEFPKEGPSILRIQQVVRGDSAAYFCASSPSEDYGYTFGSGTRLTVV.

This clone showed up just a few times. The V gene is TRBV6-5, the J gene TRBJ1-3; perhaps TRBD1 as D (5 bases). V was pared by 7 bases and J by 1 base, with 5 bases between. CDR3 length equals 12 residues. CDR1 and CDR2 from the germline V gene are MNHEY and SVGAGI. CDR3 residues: CASTGSGNTIYF. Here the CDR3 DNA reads TGTGCCAGCACAGGGTCTGGAAACACCATATATTTT.

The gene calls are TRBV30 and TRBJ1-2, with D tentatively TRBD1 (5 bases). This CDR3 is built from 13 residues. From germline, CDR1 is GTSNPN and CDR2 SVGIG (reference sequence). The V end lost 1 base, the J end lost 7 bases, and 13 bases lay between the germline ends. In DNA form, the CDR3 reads TGTGCCTGGAGTGCGGGGACTTCGGCTGGCTACACCTTC. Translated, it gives CAWSAGTSAGYTF.

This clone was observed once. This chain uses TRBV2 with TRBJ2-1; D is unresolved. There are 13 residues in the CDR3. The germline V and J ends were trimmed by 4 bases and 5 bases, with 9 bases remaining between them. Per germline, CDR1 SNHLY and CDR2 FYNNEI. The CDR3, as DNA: TGTGCCAGCAGTGTCGAGCGAAACAATGAGCAGTTCTTC. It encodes CASSVERNNEQFF.

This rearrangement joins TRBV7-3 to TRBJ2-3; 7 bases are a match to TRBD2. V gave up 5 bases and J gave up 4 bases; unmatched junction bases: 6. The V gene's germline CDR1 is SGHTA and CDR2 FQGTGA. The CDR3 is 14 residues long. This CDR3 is CASSRAGAADTQYF. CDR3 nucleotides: TGTGCCAGCAGCCGCGCGGGAGCGGCAGATACGCAGTATTTT.

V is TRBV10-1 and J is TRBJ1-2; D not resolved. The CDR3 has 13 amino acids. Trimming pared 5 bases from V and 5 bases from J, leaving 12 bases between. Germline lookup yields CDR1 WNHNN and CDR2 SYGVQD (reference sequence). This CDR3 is CASSKGSGYGYTF. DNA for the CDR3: TGCGCCAGCAGTAAAGGTTCGGGGTATGGCTACACCTTC.

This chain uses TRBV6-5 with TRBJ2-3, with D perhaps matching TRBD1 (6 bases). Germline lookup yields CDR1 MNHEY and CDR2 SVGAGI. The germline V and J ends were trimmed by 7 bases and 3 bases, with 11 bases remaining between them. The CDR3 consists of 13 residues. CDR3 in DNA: TGTGCCAGCATCGACAGGTTAACAGATACGCAGTATTTT. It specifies CASIDRLTDTQYF.

In DNA form, the CDR3 reads TGTGCCATCAGTGAATCTCCAGCGGGGGGGGATACGCAGTATTTT. Protein product: CAISESPAGGDTQYF. V and J are TRBV10-3 and TRBJ2-3; 10 positions match TRBD2. Trimming at V came to 3 bases and at J to 6 bases, leaving 6 bases not matched to a gene. This CDR3 contains 15 residues. Germline CDR1 is ENHRY and CDR2 is SYGVKD.

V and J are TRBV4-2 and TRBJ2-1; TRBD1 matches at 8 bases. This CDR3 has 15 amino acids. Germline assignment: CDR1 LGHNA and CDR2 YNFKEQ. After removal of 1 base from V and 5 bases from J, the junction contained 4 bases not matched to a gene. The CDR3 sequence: CASSQVGTGNNEQFF. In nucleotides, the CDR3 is TGTGCCAGCAGCCAAGTCGGGACAGGTAACAATGAGCAGTTCTTC.

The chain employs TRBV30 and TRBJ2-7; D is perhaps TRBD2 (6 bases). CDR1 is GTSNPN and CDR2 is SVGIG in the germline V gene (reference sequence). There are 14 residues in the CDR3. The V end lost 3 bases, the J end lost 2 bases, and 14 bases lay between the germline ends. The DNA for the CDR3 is TGTGCCTGGAGGCCAGGCGGGATTACCTACGAGCAGTACTTC. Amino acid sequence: CAWRPGGITYEQYF.

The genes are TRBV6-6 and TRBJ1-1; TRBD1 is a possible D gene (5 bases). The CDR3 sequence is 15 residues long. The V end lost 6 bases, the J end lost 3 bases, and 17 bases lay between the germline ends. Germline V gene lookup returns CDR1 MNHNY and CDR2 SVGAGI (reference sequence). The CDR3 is CASRQSLGGDTEAFF. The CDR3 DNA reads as TGTGCCAGCAGGCAGTCTTTGGGGGGGGACACTGAAGCTTTCTTT.

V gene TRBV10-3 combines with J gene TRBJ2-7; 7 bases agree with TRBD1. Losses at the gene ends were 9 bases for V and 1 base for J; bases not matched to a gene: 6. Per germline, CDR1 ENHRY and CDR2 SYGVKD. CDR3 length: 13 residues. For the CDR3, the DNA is TGTGCCATTACGGACAGGAATTCCTACGAGCAGTACTTC. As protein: CAITDRNSYEQYF.

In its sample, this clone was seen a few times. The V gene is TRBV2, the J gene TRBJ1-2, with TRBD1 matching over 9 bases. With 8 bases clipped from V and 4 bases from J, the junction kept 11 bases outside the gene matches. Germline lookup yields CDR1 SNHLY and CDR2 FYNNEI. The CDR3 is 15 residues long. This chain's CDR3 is CASSSLGGQGYGYTF. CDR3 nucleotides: TGTGCCAGCTCCTCTTTGGGGGGACAGGGCTATGGCTACACCTTC.

The CDR3 reads CASNLGAGKNTEAFF. Here the CDR3 DNA reads TGTGCCAGTAACCTGGGGGCAGGTAAGAACACTGAAGCTTTCTTT. The J gene is TRBJ1-1, the V gene TRBV19; D possibly corresponds to TRBD1 (6 bases). V was cut by 7 bases and J by 1 base, with 16 bases left in between. Germline V gene lookup returns CDR1 LNHDA and CDR2 SQIVND (reference sequence). This CDR3 comprises 15 residues.

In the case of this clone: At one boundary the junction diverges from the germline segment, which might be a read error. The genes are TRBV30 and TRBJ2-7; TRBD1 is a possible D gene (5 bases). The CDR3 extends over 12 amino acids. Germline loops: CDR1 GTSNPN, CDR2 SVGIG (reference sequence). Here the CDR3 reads CAWTSASYEQYF. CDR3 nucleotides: TGTGCTTGGACATCAGCGTCCTACGAGCAGTACTTC.

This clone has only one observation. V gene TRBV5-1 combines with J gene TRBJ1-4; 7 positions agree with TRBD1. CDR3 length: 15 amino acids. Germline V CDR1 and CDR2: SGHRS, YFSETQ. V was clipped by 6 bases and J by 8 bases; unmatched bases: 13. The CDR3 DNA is TGCGCCAGCACTTACAGGGGTTGGCCTGGAGAAAAACTGTTTTTT. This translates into CASTYRGWPGEKLFF.

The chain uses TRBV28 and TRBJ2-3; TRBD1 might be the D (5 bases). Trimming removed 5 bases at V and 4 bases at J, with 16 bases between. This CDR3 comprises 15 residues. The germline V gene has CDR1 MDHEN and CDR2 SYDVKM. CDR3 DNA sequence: TGTGCCAGCAGTATAAACACCCCGACAGCAGATACGCAGTATTTT. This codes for CASSINTPTADTQYF.